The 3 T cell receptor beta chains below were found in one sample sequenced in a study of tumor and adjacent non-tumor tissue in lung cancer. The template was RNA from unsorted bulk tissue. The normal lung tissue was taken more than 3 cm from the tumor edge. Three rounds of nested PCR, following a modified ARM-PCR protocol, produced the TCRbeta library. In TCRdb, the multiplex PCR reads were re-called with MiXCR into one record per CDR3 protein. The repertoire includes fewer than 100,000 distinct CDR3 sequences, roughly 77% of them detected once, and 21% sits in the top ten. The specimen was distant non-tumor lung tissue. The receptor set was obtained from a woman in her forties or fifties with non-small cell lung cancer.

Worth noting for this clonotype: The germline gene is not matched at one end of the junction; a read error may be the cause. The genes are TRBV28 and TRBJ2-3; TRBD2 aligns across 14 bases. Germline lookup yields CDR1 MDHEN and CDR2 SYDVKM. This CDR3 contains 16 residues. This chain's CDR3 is CASCLEGTSGSYMQYF. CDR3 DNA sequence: TGTGCCAGCTGTTTGGAGGGGACTAGCGGGAGCTATATGCAGTATTTT.

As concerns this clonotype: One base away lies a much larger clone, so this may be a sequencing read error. The CDR3 coding sequence is TGCAGTGCTAGTGGCGGCCCTGAAGCTTTCTTT. It specifies CSASGGPEAFF. The genes are TRBV20-1 and TRBJ1-1, with D unresolved. The CDR3 runs to 11 residues. V lost 3 bases to trimming and J lost 6 bases, with 8 bases between them. CDR1 is DFQATT, CDR2 SNEGSKA, per germline (reference sequence).

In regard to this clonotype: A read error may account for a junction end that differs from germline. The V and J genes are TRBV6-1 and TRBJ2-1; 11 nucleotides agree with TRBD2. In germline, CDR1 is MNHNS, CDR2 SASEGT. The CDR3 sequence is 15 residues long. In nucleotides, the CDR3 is TGTGCGAGCAGATCCGGACTAGCGGGCTACAATGAGCAGTTCTTC. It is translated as CASRSGLAGYNEQFF.